The T cell receptor beta chain described here comes from a study of T cell changes during pregnancy in multiple sclerosis. Only in-frame clones appear in the TCRdb table, and some are missing; sequencing was by immunoSEQ multiplex PCR. This sample has 25,000 to 30,000 clones; about nine tenths occur once, and the top ten carry 6.9%. CDR1 and CDR2 from the germline V gene are GTSNPN and SVGIG (reference sequence). V shed 3 bases and J 1 base; nucleotides not matched to a gene: 6. The CDR3 totals 15 residues. The J gene is TRBJ1-1, the V gene TRBV30, with 9 bases fitting TRBD1. The clonotype originates from a female donor with multiple sclerosis, enrolled in a pregnancy study. The sample was CD8+ T cells from peripheral blood mononuclear cells, taken in the second trimester of pregnancy. CDR3 protein: CAWRSWDRANTEAFF. The CDR3 DNA follows: TGTGCCTGGAGGAGTTGGGACAGGGCGAACACTGAAGCTTTCTTT.